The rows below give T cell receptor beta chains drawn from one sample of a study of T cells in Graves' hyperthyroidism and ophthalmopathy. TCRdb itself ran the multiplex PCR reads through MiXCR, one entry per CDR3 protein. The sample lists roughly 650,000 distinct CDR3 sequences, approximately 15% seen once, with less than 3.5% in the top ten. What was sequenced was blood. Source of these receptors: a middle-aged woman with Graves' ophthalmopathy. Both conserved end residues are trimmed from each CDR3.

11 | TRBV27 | ASSWGRGNEQF
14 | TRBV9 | ASSVGGGPSGNTIY
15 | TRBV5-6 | ASSLNPRPSSYNEQF
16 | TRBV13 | ASSSRDSRSRTYNEQF
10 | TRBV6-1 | ASNFLFIIQY
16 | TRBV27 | ASSFLPNVGTFSHEQF
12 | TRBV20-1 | SALYGTGSEKLF
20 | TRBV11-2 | ASSLVPVLAGGPPPRTDTQY
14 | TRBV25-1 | ASSALQGADTGELF
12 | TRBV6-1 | ASSRDGRGYEQY
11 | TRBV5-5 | ASGPGEWYEQY
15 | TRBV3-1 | ASSQEGTGQGGNEAF
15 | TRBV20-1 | SARDPGLAGRQETQY
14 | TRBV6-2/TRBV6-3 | ASSFPPGQGADTQY
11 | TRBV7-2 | ASSSSYTDTQY
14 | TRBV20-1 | SSIYRGRPLNTEAF
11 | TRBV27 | ASSPSNLAEQY
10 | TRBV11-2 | ASSLNADSAF
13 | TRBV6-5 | ASSYGLSNTGELF
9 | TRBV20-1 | SARSGPREL
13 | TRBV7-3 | ASSLTQGRNSPLH
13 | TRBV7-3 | ASSSTPGGTDTQY
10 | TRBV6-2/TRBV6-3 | ASRGAARLQF
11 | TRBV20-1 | SARVVAQETQY